The rows below give T cell receptor beta chains drawn from one sample of a study of beta chain features in type 1 diabetes. Measured with immunoSEQ multiplex PCR; TCRdb has only the in-frame clones, and not every one. The table lists under 900,000 clones, 15% to 20% of them singletons, with around 0.02% in the top ten. Sequencing was carried out using naive CD4+ T cells from blood. These receptors were collected from a woman between 18 and 30 years old in good health. Both conserved end residues are part of each CDR3. The D gene is left open where the match is weak. A clone size is listed for some rows: how often the clone was seen (once, few, many), or a class if it is expanded.

>TRBJ1-5|TRBV4-3|-|-
TGCGCCAGCAGCCAAGAACGGAGTCAGCCCCAGCATTTT
CASSQERSQPQHF
>TRBJ1-4|TRBV29-1|-|few
TGCAGCGGTGTGGGGCTCTTGGATGAAAAACTGTTTTTT
CSGVGLLDEKLFF
>TRBJ1-6|TRBV9|-|-
TGTGCCAGCAGCGTACAGGCTAATTCACCCCTCCACTTT
CASSVQANSPLHF
>TRBJ1-2|TRBV5-1|-|-
TGCGCCAGCAGCTTGTCAGGGGATTGGGGCTACACCTTC
CASSLSGDWGYTF
>TRBJ2-1|TRBV28|-|few
TGTGCCACCGTAGCCAGAGGGAGCTACAATGAGCAGTTCTTC
CATVARGSYNEQFF
>TRBJ2-1|TRBV28|-|once
TGTGCCAGCAGAACCGGGGATGGCTACAATGAGCAGTTCTTC
CASRTGDGYNEQFF
>TRBJ1-1|TRBV18|TRBD1|few
TGTGCCAGCTCACCGGGACAGAGTATTAACACTGAAGCTTTCTTT
CASSPGQSINTEAFF
>TRBJ2-1|TRBV19|TRBD1|few
TGTGCCAGTAGTAAGGGACAGGGGGTCTCCTACAATGAGCAGTTCTTC
CASSKGQGVSYNEQFF
>TRBJ2-7|TRBV29-1|-|-
TGCAGCGTTGGTCTGTCTTACGAGCAGTACTTC
CSVGLSYEQYF
>TRBJ2-7|TRBV28|-|few
TGTGCCAGCAGTTTAACAGGTGTCCACGAGCAGTACTTC
CASSLTGVHEQYF
>TRBJ2-3|TRBV5-6|TRBD2|-
TGTGCCAGCAGCTTGGTGCGGGAGGGGCCTAAGGATACGCAGTATTTT
CASSLVREGPKDTQYF
>TRBJ1-2|TRBV28|TRBD1|-
TGTGCCAGCAGTTCCGGACAGGGGGACGATGGCTACACCTTC
CASSSGQGDDGYTF
>TRBJ2-7|TRBV29-1|-|few
TGCAGCGTTGCAGGGGCGAAGAACGAGCAGTACTTC
CSVAGAKNEQYF